Here is one T cell receptor (beta chain) with its context. The sample comes from a study of cytotoxic CD8 clonotypes in ibrutinib-treated CLL. Some clones are missing from TCRdb's copy, which holds only in-frame ones; the method was immunoSEQ multiplex PCR. This sample yields about 16,000 clones, of which approximately 67% are seen a single time; 15% to 20% belongs to the top ten. This CDR3 comprises 12 residues. The germline V gene encodes CDR1 GTSNPN and CDR2 SVGIG (reference sequence). V was clipped by 4 bases and J by 5 bases, with 12 bases between them. The sample in question was PBMCs, obtained before ibrutinib treatment. This clonotype was obtained from a human donor with chronic lymphocytic leukemia. The V and J genes are TRBV30 and TRBJ2-7, with D perhaps matching TRBD1 (6 bases). The CDR3 region is CAWKPGEHEQYF. Written as DNA, the CDR3 is TGTGCCTGGAAACCAGGGGAGCACGAGCAGTACTTC.